The T cell receptor (beta chain) under discussion was sequenced for a study of T cells in Graves' hyperthyroidism and ophthalmopathy. This clonotype has a count of ten or more. Antigen specificity is unknown. Study results and limitations: Ophthalmopathy could be told apart from stable hyperthyroidism with a 13 V-J model. The model forecast ophthalmopathy, anticipating it by a median approximately 6.1 months before onset.

Using RNA transcripts as the source, TCR beta CDR3 regions were amplified. HTBI primers were the set used in a first-round RT-PCR of the TCR CDR3. MiXCR, run by TCRdb on the multiplex PCR reads, gives a single entry per CDR3 protein. This sample carries around 370,000 distinct CDR3 sequences, around 20% of them seen once, and the ten largest clones take around 40%. The CDR3 consists of 15 residues. Germline CDR1 and CDR2: SGHVS and FNYEAQ. V was cut by 5 bases and J by 3 bases, with 16 bases left in between. Fresh peripheral blood, 10 ml, yielded the PBMCs. The specimen sequenced was blood. The clonotype was recovered from a young man with Graves' ophthalmopathy. This chain connects TRBV7-6 to TRBJ2-5, with D perhaps TRBD2 (5 bases). The CDR3, as DNA: TGTGCCAGCAGCCCCTTGGGCGGGCGTGAAGAGACCCAGTACTTC. Protein sequence: CASSPLGGREETQYF.